Sequencing of this T cell receptor (beta chain) was carried out in a study of neurological immune-mediated disorders. Overall study results and limits: None of the CDR3 amino acid sequences of expanded clones recurred across subjects, suggesting private repertoires in all groups.

5'RACE with 10-nucleotide random UMIs produced the cDNA. TCRdb re-analysed the 5' RACE reads in MiXCR, keeping a single row per CDR3 protein. The sample lists more than 75,000 distinct CDR3 sequences, approximately 10% seen once, with about 1.7% in the top ten. This CDR3 has 14 amino acids. CDR1 is DFQATT and CDR2 is SNEGSKA in the germline V gene (reference sequence). Between the trimmed V and J ends, which lost 3 bases and 2 bases, there was a span of 11 bases. PBMCs stored at -80 C, 2 million in total, were the source of the unsorted libraries. The table lists this clonotype with many counts. The antigen is undetermined.

The chain employs TRBV20-1 and TRBJ2-1; perhaps TRBD2 as D (6 bases). This TCR came from a man aged 35 to 55 in good health. Input material: PBMCs. This CDR3 is CSASSGEAYNEQFF. Here the CDR3 DNA reads TGCAGTGCTAGTAGTGGGGAGGCCTACAATGAGCAGTTCTTC.